The 24 T cell receptor beta chains listed next were all sequenced from one sample in a study of graft-versus-host responses after intestinal transplantation. Sequencing was performed with immunoSEQ multiplex PCR; in TCRdb, only in-frame clones are kept and a portion is missing. The sample yields 20,000 or so clones, approximately 89% seen once. Source: bone marrow, taken approximately 120 days after transplant. The receptors here all came from a human patient who received an intestinal transplant, so some T cells may come from the graft donor.

This clone is medium-sized by share. This rearrangement joins TRBV5-1 to TRBJ1-4, with D perhaps TRBD1 (5 bases). Between the trimmed V and J ends, which lost 4 bases and 4 bases, there was a span of 11 bases. The CDR3 loop spans 14 amino acids. CDR1 and CDR2 from the germline V gene are SGHRS and YFSETQ. DNA for the CDR3: TGCGCCAGCAGCCGAGGGGTGAATAATGAAAAACTGTTTTTT. Translated, it gives CASSRGVNNEKLFF.

This sequence joins TRBV9 and TRBJ2-7; D is possibly TRBD2 (5 bases). Germline V gene sequence: CDR1 SGDLS, CDR2 YYNGEE. V lost 3 bases to trimming and J lost 6 bases, with 13 bases between them. The CDR3 runs 13 residues. CDR3 sequence reads: CASSAGPAGEQYF. In nucleotides, the CDR3 is TGTGCCAGCAGCGCAGGCCCGGCGGGCGAGCAGTACTTC. Combining the CDR3 with reference TRBV9 and TRBJ2-7 gives the whole variable domain DSGVTQTPKHLITATGQRVTLRCSPRSGDLSVYWYQQSLDQGLQFLIQYYNGEERAKGNILERFSAQQFPDLHSELNLSSLELGDSALYFCASSAGPAGEQYFGPGTRLTVT.

The chain links TRBV6-1 to TRBJ2-7; no firm D call. The CDR3 sequence is 12 residues long. Trimming stripped 8 bases from V and 6 bases from J, with 14 bases between. The germline V gene encodes CDR1 MNHNS and CDR2 SASEGT. CDR3 DNA: TGTGCCAGCTCCGTTCGTTTCTCCGAGCAGTACTTC. The encoded protein is CASSVRFSEQYF.

The chain links TRBV27 to TRBJ2-5; D gene ambiguous. V gave up 0 bases and J gave up 5 bases, with 10 bases separating them. The CDR3 totals 14 residues. Germline CDR1 MNHEY, CDR2 SMNVEV (reference sequence). CDR3 region: CASSLSRVEETQYF. In DNA form, the CDR3 reads TGTGCCAGCAGTTTATCCAGAGTAGAGGAGACCCAGTACTTC.

The count of this clone is one. This rearrangement joins TRBV30 to TRBJ2-5, with D possibly matching TRBD1 (6 bases). V lost 3 bases and J 3 bases, leaving 8 bases between the germline ends. Per the germline V gene, CDR1 is GTSNPN and CDR2 is SVGIG (reference sequence). This CDR3 has 12 amino acids. The CDR3 nucleotides are TGTGCCTGGAGCCGACAGGAAGAGACCCAGTACTTC. Translated, it gives CAWSRQEETQYF.

This chain connects TRBV28 to TRBJ2-2; 9 positions agree with TRBD1. J gave up 2 bases and V 11 bases, and 9 bases lay outside the gene matches. CDR3 size: 15 residues. From germline, CDR1 is MDHEN and CDR2 SYDVKM. The CDR3 spells CAVQSGQGNTGELFF. The CDR3 DNA sequence: TGTGCCGTTCAATCGGGACAGGGCAACACCGGGGAGCTGTTTTTT.

CDR3 amino acids: CATTSVSYEQYF. As DNA, the CDR3 is TGTGCCACCACTTCGGTCTCCTACGAGCAGTACTTC. The gene calls are TRBV10-3 and TRBJ2-7; no definite D call. The germline V gene has CDR1 ENHRY and CDR2 SYGVKD. The CDR3 length is 12 residues. V was clipped by 10 bases and J by 0 bases, with 10 bases between them.

A few counts support this clone. The chain joins TRBV6-4 to TRBJ2-1; 8 bases agree with TRBD2. The CDR3 is 13 amino acids. The trim removed 6 bases at V and 9 bases at J, leaving 7 bases unmatched. Germline V gene data show CDR1 as MRHNA and CDR2 as SNTAGT. CDR3 amino acids: CASSAAGEGEQFF. DNA for the CDR3: TGTGCCAGCAGCGCAGCGGGAGAGGGTGAGCAGTTCTTC.

V is TRBV7-2 and J is TRBJ2-1; 11 bases line up with TRBD2. CDR3 length equals 15 residues. Germline assignment: CDR1 SGHTA and CDR2 FQGNSA. J lost 7 bases, V lost 4 bases, and 6 bases had no gene match. This CDR3 reads CASSSQGLADNEQFF. The CDR3 DNA follows: TGTGCCAGCAGCTCCCAGGGACTAGCGGATAATGAGCAGTTCTTC.

The genes are TRBV6-6 and TRBJ2-1; D gene unclear. V was trimmed by 0 bases and J by 7 bases, leaving 13 bases between them. Looked up from germline, CDR1 is MNHNY and CDR2 is SVGAGI (reference sequence). CDR3 length: 15 amino acids. As DNA, the CDR3 is TGTGCCAGCAGTTACTCGGTTCGGATAGGTAATGAGCAGTTCTTC. Protein: CASSYSVRIGNEQFF.

The rearrangement joins TRBV21-1 to TRBJ2-1. TRBV21-1 is a known pseudogene. The CDR3 spans 14 residues. In DNA form, the CDR3 reads TGTGCCAGCAGCAAAGAACGGCCCTACAATGAGCAGTTCTTC. Amino acids: CASSKERPYNEQFF.

The chain joins TRBV6-1 to TRBJ2-7; no clear D gene. Trimming shortened V by 6 bases and J by 1 base, and 10 bases separated the two germline ends. This CDR3 is 13 amino acids long. Germline assignment: CDR1 MNHNS and CDR2 SASEGT. The CDR3 protein is CASRPLGSYEQYF. The CDR3 region has the DNA TGTGCCAGCAGACCGCTCGGTTCCTACGAGCAGTACTTC.

The chain uses TRBV5-6 and TRBJ1-3; D remains ambiguous. The V gene lost 4 bases and the J gene lost 4 bases, with 12 bases spanning the gap. Germline CDR1 is SGHDT and CDR2 is YYEEEE. The CDR3 covers 14 residues. CDR3 bases: TGTGCCAGCAGCCCCGGCGCCGGGGGAAACACCATATATTTT. Amino acids: CASSPGAGGNTIYF.

The V gene is TRBV6-1, the J gene TRBJ2-7, with D unclear. The germline gives CDR1 MNHNS, CDR2 SASEGT. This CDR3 comprises 14 residues. V gave up 5 bases and J gave up 0 bases, with 11 bases separating them. CDR3 residues: CASSYSDGSYEQYF. The CDR3 nucleotides read TGTGCCAGCAGTTATTCGGACGGCTCCTACGAGCAGTACTTC.

This clone appeared once. The chain has TRBV18 and TRBJ1-4; no clear D. CDR3 length: 13 residues. V lost 3 bases, J lost 7 bases, and 9 bases lay in between. Germline V gene data show CDR1 as KGHSH and CDR2 as LQKENI. CDR3 sequence (DNA): TGTGCCAGCTCACCGGGGTTAGGTGAAAAACTGTTTTTT. This codes for CASSPGLGEKLFF.

The rearrangement uses TRBV2 and TRBJ2-7, with 11 bases identical to TRBD2. The CDR3 contains 13 residues. Trimming took 7 bases from V and 2 from J; bases not matched to a gene: 1. The germline V gene encodes CDR1 SNHLY and CDR2 FYNNEI. CDR3 sequence (DNA): TGTGCCAGCATAGCGGGAGGGCCCTACGAGCAGTACTTC. Its translation: CASIAGGPYEQYF.

The chain links TRBV7-9 to TRBJ2-7; 10 nucleotides align to TRBD2. The V and J ends lost 8 bases and 5 bases, in that order; junction bases with no gene match: 12. The CDR3 spans 15 residues. The germline V gene has CDR1 SEHNR and CDR2 FQNEAQ (reference sequence). The CDR3 spells CASLGETSGTDEQYF. The DNA for the CDR3 is TGTGCCAGCCTTGGGGAAACTAGCGGGACCGACGAGCAGTACTTC.

This clone has just one count. The gene calls are TRBV10-3 and TRBJ2-7, with TRBD1 matching 8 bases. The CDR3 runs 16 residues. Germline V lookup: CDR1 ENHRY, CDR2 SYGVKD. The V segment lost 3 bases and the J segment 6 bases; nucleotides outside the gene matches: 13. CDR3 region: CAISDLSRDRPFEQYF. CDR3 DNA sequence: TGTGCCATCAGTGATCTCAGTAGGGACAGGCCCTTCGAGCAGTACTTC.

This clone appeared a few times. The V and J genes are TRBV2 and TRBJ2-2; D unresolved. CDR3 length: 13 residues. Trimming shortened V by 4 bases and J by 4 bases, and 7 bases separated the two germline ends. In germline, CDR1 is SNHLY, CDR2 FYNNEI. The CDR3 sequence is CASSAQITGELFF. CDR3 coding DNA: TGTGCCAGCAGTGCACAGATCACCGGGGAGCTGTTTTTT.

The chain recombines TRBV7-9 with TRBJ2-7; D is perhaps TRBD1 (6 bases). This CDR3 contains 14 residues. Germline loops: CDR1 SEHNR, CDR2 FQNEAQ (reference sequence). CDR3 residues: CATGPGTPSYEQYF. The CDR3 nucleotides read TGTGCTACAGGTCCGGGGACACCATCCTACGAGCAGTACTTC. The variable domain in full, completed from reference TRBV7-9 and TRBJ2-7, reads DTGVSQNPRHKITKRGQNVTFRCDPISEHNRLYWYRQTLGQGPEFLTYFQNEAQLEKSRLLSDRFSAERPKGSFSTLEIQRTEQGDSAMYLCATGPGTPSYEQYFGPGTRLTVT.

This sequence joins TRBV6-1 and TRBJ2-5; 10 positions agree with TRBD1. V lost 3 bases, J lost 13 bases, and 14 bases stayed unmatched. CDR3 length: 15 amino acids. Germline values: CDR1 MNHNS, CDR2 SASEGT. The CDR3 is CASSDVRDRGPLRYF. CDR3 nucleotides: TGTGCCAGCAGTGATGTCAGGGACAGGGGCCCTTTACGGTACTTC.

This chain links TRBV29-1 with TRBJ2-4; D not resolved. CDR1 is SQVTM and CDR2 is ANQGSEA in the germline V gene. V lost 8 bases to trimming and J lost 0 bases, with 5 bases between them. The CDR3 spans 11 residues. The CDR3 nucleotides read TGCAGCCTAGTAGCCAAAAACATTCAGTACTTC. It is translated as CSLVAKNIQYF.

This chain connects TRBV7-9 to TRBJ2-1; no definite D call. The ends were cut back, 8 bases at V and 6 bases at J, with 8 bases in the middle. Germline V gene sequence: CDR1 SEHNR, CDR2 FQNEAQ (reference sequence). The CDR3 length is 11 residues. CDR3 protein: CASLRSNEQFF. CDR3 nucleotide sequence: TGTGCCAGCCTCCGGAGCAATGAGCAGTTCTTC.

This chain uses TRBV28 with TRBJ2-7, with D perhaps TRBD2 (6 bases). Germline values: CDR1 MDHEN, CDR2 SYDVKM. V lost 5 bases and J lost 5, with 16 bases in between. This CDR3 spans 14 amino acids. CDR3 sequence reads: CASSRLDGEDEQYF. CDR3 DNA: TGTGCCAGCAGTCGACTCGACGGGGAGGACGAGCAGTACTTC.